What follows are 25 T cell receptor beta chains derived from one specimen sequenced in a study of CD8 T cells in Susac syndrome. The authors reverse transcribed 0.5 to 1 ug RNA with random hexamers. Each CDR3 protein gets one entry after TCRdb re-called the immunoSEQ multiplex PCR reads with MiXCR. The sample consists of about 110,000 distinct CDR3 sequences, around 95% of them appearing once. Sequencing was carried out using CD4+ T cells from PBMCs. Receptors were obtained from a human donor in good health.

For this clonotype: An end of the junction differs from the germline gene, which may be a read error. The chain couples TRBV12-3 or TRBV12-4 to TRBJ1-1, with D possibly being TRBD1 (5 bases). The CDR3 totals 12 residues. The CDR3 loop reads CASKERQGEGFF. The DNA for the CDR3 is TGTGCCAGCAAAGAGCGGCAGGGCGAAGGTTTCTTT.

The chain uses TRBV29-1 and TRBJ2-1; 11 nucleotides line up with TRBD2. Germline trimming cut 3 bases from V and 2 bases from J; bases unmatched to any gene: 3. CDR1 is SQVTM, CDR2 ANQGSEA, per germline. The CDR3 is 15 residues long. CDR3 amino acids: CSVEGTSGTYNEQFF. DNA for the CDR3: TGCAGCGTTGAGGGGACTAGCGGAACCTACAATGAGCAGTTCTTC.

The chain uses TRBV15 and TRBJ2-5; 8 positions match TRBD2. This CDR3 region has 14 residues. Germline lookup yields CDR1 LNHNV and CDR2 YYDKDF (reference sequence). Unmatched junction bases numbered 7, after V lost 4 bases and J lost 6 bases. DNA of the CDR3: TGTGCCACCAGCAACCCAGCGGGGGTAAAGACCCAGTACTTC. This encodes CATSNPAGVKTQYF.

The rearrangement uses TRBV5-6 and TRBJ1-3, with 8 bases matching TRBD1. The CDR3 spans 16 residues. CDR1 is SGHDT and CDR2 is YYEEEE in the germline V gene. After removal of 4 bases from V and 3 bases from J, the junction contained 9 bases not matched to a gene. CDR3 residues: CASSVRTGHHGNTIYF. CDR3 nucleotides: TGTGCCAGCAGCGTCCGGACAGGGCATCATGGAAACACCATATATTTT. Looking up the rest from reference TRBV5-6 and TRBJ1-3 gives the full variable domain: DAGVTQSPTHLIKTRGQQVTLRCSPKSGHDTVSWYQQALGQGPQFIFQYYEEEERQRGNFPDRFSGHQFPNYSSELNVNALLLGDSALYLCASSVRTGHHGNTIYFGEGSWLTVV.

J is TRBJ2-2 and V is TRBV23-1; 8 bases are shared with TRBD2. TRBV23-1 is an open reading frame, and its role is uncertain. This CDR3 has 17 residues. After removal of 4 bases from V and 1 base from J, the junction contained 8 bases not matched to a gene. CDR3 region: CASSRAGREVNTGELFF. DNA of the CDR3: TGCGCCAGCAGTCGGGCAGGGCGGGAGGTGAACACCGGGGAGCTGTTTTTT.

The rearrangement joins TRBV3-1 to TRBJ1-5; a possible D gene is TRBD1 (5 bases). Germline V gene lookup returns CDR1 LGHDT and CDR2 YNNKEL (reference sequence). V lost 3 bases and J 10 bases, leaving 10 bases between the germline ends. The CDR3 covers 12 residues. The CDR3 DNA sequence: TGTGCCAGCAGCCACCCCGGGGGACCCCAGCATTTT. Its translation is CASSHPGGPQHF. The complete variable domain, with remaining parts taken from reference TRBV3-1 and TRBJ1-5, reads DTAVSQTPKYLVTQMGNDKSIKCEQNLGHDTMYWYKQDSKKFLKIMFSYNNKELIINETVPNRFSPKSPDKAHLNLHINSLELGDSAVYFCASSHPGGPQHFGDGTRLSIL.

The CDR3 DNA reads TGTGCCAGTAGTACGCGCACCGGACAGCGCTACGAGCAGTACTTC. Translation: CASSTRTGQRYEQYF. The J gene is TRBJ2-7, the V gene TRBV3-1, with D perhaps matching TRBD1 (6 bases). The CDR3 loop spans 15 amino acids. Between the trimmed V and J ends, which lost 9 bases and 3 bases, there was a span of 21 bases. CDR1 and CDR2 (germline): LGHDT, YNNKEL (reference sequence).

V gene TRBV7-9 combines with J gene TRBJ1-1; D gene ambiguous. Germline lookup yields CDR1 SEHNR and CDR2 FQNEAQ (reference sequence). V gave up 1 base and J gave up 7 bases, with 13 bases separating them. This CDR3 is 14 amino acids long. The CDR3 sequence: CASSLDQEFGEAFF. CDR3 nucleotide sequence: TGTGCCAGCAGCTTAGATCAGGAGTTTGGTGAAGCTTTCTTT.

This clonotype showed up just once. The chain recombines TRBV9 with TRBJ1-1; D is unclear. This CDR3 has 13 amino acids. The V end was cut by 0 bases, the J end by 1 base, with 4 bases between. Per germline, CDR1 SGDLS and CDR2 YYNGEE. The chain's CDR3 is CASSVVRNTEAFF. As DNA, the CDR3 is TGTGCCAGCAGCGTAGTAAGGAACACTGAAGCTTTCTTT.

The V and J genes are TRBV20-1 and TRBJ2-7, with D possibly being TRBD1 (5 bases). The V and J ends lost 0 bases and 2 bases respectively, with 8 bases between them. CDR1 and CDR2 (germline): DFQATT, SNEGSKA (reference sequence). The CDR3 sequence is 13 residues long. The CDR3 loop reads CSAREVTAYEQYF. In DNA form, the CDR3 reads TGCAGTGCTAGAGAGGTGACAGCCTACGAGCAGTACTTC.

The chain is built from TRBV3-1 and TRBJ2-5, with 8 bases lining up with TRBD2. Germline loops: CDR1 LGHDT, CDR2 YNNKEL (reference sequence). With V trimmed by 4 bases and J by 5 bases, 12 bases remained unmatched. This CDR3 comprises 16 residues. Here the CDR3 reads CASSPLTGGRGETQYF. DNA for the CDR3: TGTGCCAGCAGCCCCTTGACGGGGGGGCGCGGGGAGACCCAGTACTTC.

V usage is TRBV3-1 and J usage is TRBJ1-2; no clear D gene. V lost 0 bases and J 5 bases, leaving 10 bases between the germline ends. The V gene's germline CDR1 is LGHDT and CDR2 YNNKEL (reference sequence). This CDR3 is built from 14 residues. The CDR3 DNA sequence: TGTGCCAGCAGCCAAGATGGGCCTCGGTATGGCTACACCTTC. Amino acid sequence: CASSQDGPRYGYTF.

The chain combines TRBV3-1 with TRBJ2-1; unclear D gene. From germline, CDR1 is LGHDT and CDR2 YNNKEL (reference sequence). The CDR3 has 17 residues. V lost 1 base and J lost 2, with 15 bases in between. CDR3 sequence (DNA): TGTGCCAGCAGCCAAGTCTTAGGGCGTGGTACCTACAATGAGCAGTTCTTC. Amino acids: CASSQVLGRGTYNEQFF.

The chain carries TRBV12-3 or TRBV12-4 and TRBJ2-2; D may be TRBD2 (6 bases). The V gene lost 3 bases and the J gene lost 2 bases, with 13 bases spanning the gap. CDR3 length: 16 residues. The CDR3 sequence is CASSLWRERNTGELFF. The CDR3 DNA is TGTGCCAGCAGTTTGTGGCGGGAACGAAACACCGGGGAGCTGTTTTTT.

The V gene is TRBV6-5, the J gene TRBJ2-3; the D gene is possibly TRBD1 (6 bases). CDR3 length: 12 amino acids. With 7 bases removed from V and 5 bases from J, the gap between germline ends came to 10 bases. Germline V gene sequence: CDR1 MNHEY, CDR2 SVGAGI. CDR3 sequence reads: CASNRGGDTQYF. DNA of the CDR3: TGTGCCAGCAACAGAGGGGGAGATACGCAGTATTTT.

CDR3 in amino acids: CASSQDLGTSPSYNEQFF. CDR3 bases: TGCGCCAGCAGCCAAGATCTCGGGACCTCGCCCTCCTACAATGAGCAGTTCTTC. The genes are TRBV4-1 and TRBJ2-1; TRBD1 or TRBD2 may be the D gene (5 bases each). This CDR3 has 18 amino acids. Trimming stripped 0 bases from V and 0 bases from J, with 15 bases between. The V gene's germline CDR1 is MGHRA and CDR2 YSYEKL.

The chain has TRBV9 and TRBJ2-1; 9 nucleotides agree with TRBD2. The CDR3 totals 14 residues. CDR1 SGDLS and CDR2 YYNGEE come from the germline V gene. The J segment lost 10 bases and the V segment lost 3 bases, leaving 8 bases of the junction unmatched. CDR3 nucleotides: TGTGCCAGCAGCGCGGGGAGCGGGGGGCAAGAGCAGTTCTTC. Encoded protein: CASSAGSGGQEQFF.

This chain uses TRBV27 with TRBJ1-5; weak D call: TRBD1 (6 bases). The germline V gene has CDR1 MNHEY and CDR2 SMNVEV (reference sequence). CDR3 length: 14 amino acids. The V end was cut by 6 bases, the J end by 9 bases, with 18 bases between. This chain's CDR3 is CASSLWGAQGPQHF. CDR3 in DNA: TGTGCCAGCAGCCTCTGGGGGGCACAGGGGCCCCAGCATTTT.

The chain has TRBV7-2 and TRBJ2-1; TRBD2 matches at 15 bases. The CDR3 covers 19 residues. J gave up 0 bases and V 4 bases, and 7 bases lay outside the gene matches. CDR1 is SGHTA, CDR2 FQGNSA, per germline. The CDR3 nucleotides are TGTGCCAGCAGCTCACGGGGACTAGCGGGAGGAACCTCCTACAATGAGCAGTTCTTC. This translates into CASSSRGLAGGTSYNEQFF.

The chain couples TRBV2 to TRBJ2-7; TRBD1 matches 10 bases. The CDR3 is 14 amino acids. The junction had 11 bases not matched to a gene; V was cut back by 3 bases and J by 12 bases. Germline CDR1 and CDR2: SNHLY and FYNNEI. The CDR3 spells CASSEDRGYLRGYF. The CDR3, as DNA: TGTGCCAGCAGTGAGGACAGGGGGTATCTACGAGGGTACTTC.

The rearrangement links TRBV19 to TRBJ2-7; D may be TRBD1 (8 bases). Trimming pared 5 bases from V and 3 bases from J, leaving 20 bases between. The CDR3 is 16 residues long. Germline V gene lookup returns CDR1 LNHDA and CDR2 SQIVND (reference sequence). CDR3: CASSLGQGGGLYEQYF. CDR3 coding DNA: TGTGCCAGTAGTCTTGGACAGGGAGGGGGACTCTACGAGCAGTACTTC.

The V gene is TRBV24-1, the J gene TRBJ2-4; D call uncertain. The CDR3 is 15 residues long. Germline CDR1 KGHDR, CDR2 SFDVKD. V lost 3 bases, J lost 1 base, and 9 bases lay in between. For the CDR3, the DNA is TGTGCCACCAGTGATGGGCAGCTTGCCAAAAACATTCAGTACTTC. It codes for CATSDGQLAKNIQYF.

The gene calls are TRBV4-2 and TRBJ1-2; 7 bases agree with TRBD1. The ends lost 1 base at V and 4 bases at J; junction bases unmatched: 6. CDR3 length equals 15 residues. Germline V gives CDR1 LGHNA, CDR2 YNFKEQ. This CDR3 reads CASSQGQGDSYGYTF. CDR3 nucleotide sequence: TGTGCCAGCAGCCAAGGCCAGGGGGATAGCTATGGCTACACCTTC.

Worth noting for this clonotype: Relative to the germline gene, one junction end is altered; a read error may explain this. This chain uses TRBV4-1 with TRBJ2-1; TRBD2 aligns across 8 bases. CDR1 is MGHRA and CDR2 is YSYEKL in the germline V gene. This CDR3 contains 12 residues. The CDR3 sequence: CASSPLAGLRVF. The CDR3, as DNA: TGCGCCAGCAGCCCGTTAGCGGGACTAAGGGTCTTC.

The rearrangement joins TRBV9 to TRBJ1-3; TRBD1 might be the D (5 bases). Germline loops: CDR1 SGDLS, CDR2 YYNGEE. Trimming stripped 0 bases from V and 2 bases from J, with 9 bases between. The CDR3 spans 15 residues. CDR3 nucleotides: TGTGCCAGCAGCGTAGGAGGGGAACCTGGAAACACCATATATTTT. It codes for CASSVGGEPGNTIYF.